Listed below are T cell receptor beta chains from one sample, sequenced in a study of T cell responses to AZD1222 COVID-19 vaccine. Produced via immunoSEQ multiplex PCR; TCRdb's table is partial and in-frame only. The sample gives roughly 150,000 clones, roughly 91% of which show up once; around 1.8% is in the top ten. The material was peripheral blood, obtained 28 days after the second AZD1222 dose. The source of these receptors is an adult who received the AZD1222 COVID-19 vaccine. The CDR3 runs from the conserved cysteine through the conserved F or W. Each record gives: V gene, J gene, D gene, clone size, CDR3 protein, CDR3 DNA. A D gene is named only where the DNA matches it firmly. Some rows mark clone size as missing; the rest say once, few, many or name a class of expanded clone.

>TRBV7-9|TRBJ2-7|TRBD2|.
CASSLGTSGAISYEQYF
TGTGCCAGCAGCTTAGGTACCAGCGGGGCCATCTCCTACGAGCAGTACTTC
>TRBV5-4|TRBJ2-2|TRBD2|.
CASSPRGTSGSDTGELFF
TGTGCCAGCAGCCCCCGGGGGACTAGCGGGAGTGACACCGGGGAGCTGTTTTTT
>TRBV5-6|TRBJ1-2|.|.
CASSLLPPIYGYTF
TGTGCCAGCAGCCTCTTGCCCCCGATTTATGGCTACACCTTC
>TRBV10-1|TRBJ2-7|TRBD1|.
CASRARGHEQYF
TGCGCCAGCAGGGCGAGGGGGCACGAGCAGTACTTC
>TRBV4-2|TRBJ2-3|.|.
CASSQDWGGLDTQYF
TGTGCCAGCAGCCAAGACTGGGGGGGCTTAGATACGCAGTATTTT
>TRBV15|TRBJ1-4|.|.
CATSREQTRRFF
TGTGCCACCAGCAGAGAGCAGACAAGAAGGTTTTTT
>TRBV7-9|TRBJ1-1|.|.
CASSLGATGTEAFF
TGTGCCAGCAGCTTAGGGGCTACTGGGACTGAAGCTTTCTTT
>TRBV3-1/TRBV3-2|TRBJ2-7|.|.
CASSQGIWRGPPYEQYF
TGTGCCAGCAGCCAAGGGATCTGGCGGGGACCACCCTACGAGCAGTACTTC
>TRBV12-3/TRBV12-4|TRBJ1-4|.|once
CASSYTHEKLFF
TGTGCCAGCAGTTACACGCATGAAAAACTGTTTTTT
>TRBV6-1|TRBJ1-1|.|.
CASGRMNTEAFF
TGTGCCAGCGGAAGGATGAACACTGAAGCTTTCTTT
>TRBV5-1|TRBJ1-6|.|.
CASSRIPAVDNSPLHF
TGCGCCAGCAGTCGAATTCCAGCTGTGGATAATTCACCCCTCCACTTT
>TRBV2|TRBJ2-2|.|.
CASRMSRGSMSGELFF
TGTGCCAGCAGGATGAGCCGGGGTTCCATGAGCGGGGAGCTGTTTTTT
>TRBV18|TRBJ2-5|TRBD2|.
CASSRTSGETQYF
TGTGCCAGCTCACGGACTAGCGGAGAGACCCAGTACTTC
>TRBV3-1/TRBV3-2|TRBJ2-2|TRBD1|.
CASSPRGQGYAGELFF
TGTGCCAGCAGCCCACGGGGACAGGGGTACGCCGGGGAGCTGTTTTTT
>TRBV5-3|TRBJ1-1|.|.
CARSSRAPDEAFF
TGTGCCAGAAGCTCACGGGCCCCGGATGAAGCTTTCTTT
>TRBV18|TRBJ1-1|TRBD1|.
CASSPQGRIDTEAFF
TGTGCCAGCTCTCCACAGGGGAGGATTGACACTGAAGCTTTCTTT
>TRBV19|TRBJ2-5|.|.
CASSIDGRRSGETQYF
TGTGCCAGTAGTATTGATGGCAGGCGGTCCGGGGAGACCCAGTACTTC
>TRBV2|TRBJ1-4|.|.
CASSGSPLYEKLFF
TGTGCCAGCAGTGGGAGTCCCCTGTATGAAAAACTGTTTTTT
>TRBV2|TRBJ2-5|TRBD2|.
CASSEAGLAGGSGYETQYF
TGTGCCAGCAGTGAAGCGGGACTAGCGGGAGGTTCTGGGTATGAGACCCAGTACTTC
>TRBV7-3|TRBJ2-7|.|.
CASSLNGPAGEQYF
TGTGCCAGCAGCTTAAACGGACCGGCGGGCGAGCAGTACTTC
>TRBV5-1|TRBJ1-2|.|.
CASSPARGGEDGYTF
TGCGCCAGCAGCCCCGCCCGCGGGGGGGAGGATGGCTACACCTTC
>TRBV11-2|TRBJ2-1|.|once
CASSPPPSSYNEQFF
TGTGCCAGCAGCCCTCCTCCTAGCTCCTACAATGAGCAGTTCTTC
>TRBV7-9|TRBJ1-6|TRBD1|.
CASSVATGVNSPLHF
TGTGCCAGCAGCGTTGCGACAGGGGTTAATTCACCCCTCCACTTT
>TRBV6-5|TRBJ1-1|.|.
CASRPSRGGAEAFF
TGTGCCAGCAGACCGAGCAGAGGAGGTGCTGAAGCTTTCTTT
>TRBV7-3|TRBJ1-5|.|.
CASSFDGNQPQHF
TGTGCCAGCAGCTTTGATGGCAATCAGCCCCAGCATTTT
>TRBV7-6|TRBJ2-2|TRBD2|.
CASSPGLAGVGGELFF
TGTGCCAGCAGCCCGGGACTAGCGGGAGTCGGCGGGGAGCTGTTTTTT
>TRBV27|TRBJ1-5|TRBD1|.
CASGPGGANQPQHF
TGTGCCAGTGGTCCAGGGGGCGCTAATCAGCCCCAGCATTTT
>TRBV9|TRBJ2-3|TRBD2|.
CASSPTSGGRGDTQYF
TGTGCCAGCAGCCCCACTAGCGGGGGGCGTGGAGATACGCAGTATTTT
>TRBV4-2|TRBJ2-2|.|.
CASSQERLTGELFF
TGTGCCAGCAGCCAAGAGCGTCTAACCGGGGAGCTGTTTTTT
>TRBV2|TRBJ1-3|.|.
CASSVQGSGNTIYF
TGTGCCAGCAGTGTACAGGGCTCTGGAAACACCATATATTTT
>TRBV30|TRBJ1-2|.|.
CACRGRFEGYTF
TGTGCCTGTCGGGGGCGGTTTGAGGGCTACACCTTC
>TRBV11-2|TRBJ2-3|.|once
CASSLFVVLDTDTQYF
TGTGCCAGCAGCTTATTTGTGGTCTTGGACACAGATACGCAGTATTTT
>TRBV6-1|TRBJ2-1|TRBD2|once
CASSERGLAGDPFF
TGTGCCAGCAGTGAAAGGGGGCTAGCGGGAGACCCGTTCTTC